This T cell receptor beta chain was documented in a study of blood T cell repertoires in COVID-19. The wider study: The United States, Italy and Spain were the sources of the acute and convalescent COVID-19 samples.

Cohort 3 recovered donors had two negative PCRs, clearance, or symptom resolution. Libraries were prepared by immunoSEQ multiplex PCR; TCRdb keeps only in-frame clonotypes and omits some of them. The profile shows 300,000 to 450,000 clones, 88% of them singletons. V lost 7 bases, J lost 0 bases, and 3 bases stayed unmatched. The CDR3 totals 14 residues. Germline V gene lookup returns CDR1 SQVTM and CDR2 ANQGSEA. The chain carries TRBV29-1 and TRBJ2-2; 9 bases map to TRBD1. Material: PBMCs or T cells enriched from blood (not recorded which). The TCR originated in a young woman who had recovered from COVID-19. The chain's CDR3 is CSAGTGTNTGELFF. CDR3 nucleotide sequence: TGCAGCGCTGGGACAGGGACGAACACCGGGGAGCTGTTTTTT.